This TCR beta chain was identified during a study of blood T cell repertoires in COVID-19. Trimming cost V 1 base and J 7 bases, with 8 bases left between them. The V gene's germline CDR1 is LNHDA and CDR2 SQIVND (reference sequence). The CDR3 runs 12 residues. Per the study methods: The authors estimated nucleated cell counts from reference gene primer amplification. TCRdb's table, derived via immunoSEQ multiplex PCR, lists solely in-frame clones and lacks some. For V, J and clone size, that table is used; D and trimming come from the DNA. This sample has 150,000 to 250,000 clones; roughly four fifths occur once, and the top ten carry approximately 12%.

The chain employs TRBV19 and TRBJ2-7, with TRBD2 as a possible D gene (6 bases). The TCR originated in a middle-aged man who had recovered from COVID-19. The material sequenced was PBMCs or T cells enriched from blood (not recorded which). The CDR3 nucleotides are TGTGCCAGTAGTATAGTTCGGGGGGAGCAGTACTTC. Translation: CASSIVRGEQYF.